The 10 T cell receptor beta chains below all came from one sample that was sequenced in a study of cytomegalovirus exposure and HLA in healthy donors. The primer mix had 60 Vbeta and 13 Jbeta primers. Clones were sequenced by immunoSEQ multiplex PCR, and TCRdb holds only the in-frame ones, with some missing. Found here are fewer than 200,000 clones, roughly 84% of them singletons; the top ten hold around 1.5%. Sequencing was performed on PBMCs. Every receptor here comes from a male donor in good health and CMV-seronegative.

The rearrangement joins TRBV5-6 to TRBJ1-3; tentatively, D is TRBD1 (5 bases). The CDR3 totals 14 residues. V lost 4 bases, J lost 6 bases, and 14 bases lay in between. Germline loops: CDR1 SGHDT, CDR2 YYEEEE. The CDR3 DNA is TGTGCCAGCAGCACCGGGGGGATTGCAAACACCATATATTTT. This gives the protein CASSTGGIANTIYF.

The genes are TRBV5-4 and TRBJ2-2; D is ambiguous. V was clipped by 2 bases and J by 1 base, with 12 bases between them. Germline V gene data show CDR1 as SGHNT and CDR2 as YYREEE (reference sequence). CDR3 length: 16 amino acids. The CDR3 DNA follows: TGTGCCAGCAGCTTTTATGGCGGCGAGAACACCGGGGAGCTGTTTTTT. This encodes CASSFYGGENTGELFF.

The V and J genes are TRBV6-4 and TRBJ2-2, with a weak D call TRBD2 (6 bases). From germline, CDR1 is MRHNA and CDR2 SNTAGT. The CDR3 totals 13 residues. Trimming stripped 5 bases from V and 5 bases from J, with 9 bases between. CDR3 in DNA: TGTGCCAGCAGTCCGGGAGAGACCGGGGAGCTGTTTTTT. Its translation is CASSPGETGELFF.

The chain combines TRBV6-1 with TRBJ1-3; D gene ambiguous. Germline assignment: CDR1 MNHNS and CDR2 SASEGT. This CDR3 spans 14 amino acids. V shed 6 bases and J shed 0 bases, with 9 bases lying between them. The CDR3 here is CASRGGGSGNTIYF. In DNA form, the CDR3 reads TGTGCCAGCAGGGGAGGAGGCTCTGGAAACACCATATATTTT.

V usage is TRBV12-5 and J usage is TRBJ1-1, with D unclear. The CDR3 has 15 residues. Germline values: CDR1 LGHNT, CDR2 FRNRAP. V was shortened by 0 bases and J by 0 bases, with 8 bases between the two germline ends. CDR3 in amino acids: CASGLVVGMNTEAFF. DNA for the CDR3: TGTGCTAGTGGTTTGGTGGTGGGCATGAACACTGAAGCTTTCTTT.

The V call is TRBV7-6, the J call TRBJ2-3; TRBD2 aligns across 9 bases. Germline-derived CDR1 and CDR2 are SGHVS and FNYEAQ. The trim removed 3 bases at V and 2 bases at J, leaving 9 bases unmatched. This CDR3 region has 17 residues. The CDR3 DNA follows: TGTGCCAGCAGCTTCAGACTAGCGGTAGTCGACACAGATACGCAGTATTTT. This encodes CASSFRLAVVDTDTQYF.

The chain is built from TRBV6-5 and TRBJ2-3, with TRBD1 matching 10 bases. The CDR3 is 16 amino acids. V dropped 4 bases and J dropped 2; count of bases not matched to a gene: 6. Per the germline V gene, CDR1 is MNHEY and CDR2 is SVGAGI. In DNA, the CDR3 is TGTGCCAGCAGTTCCCTCGGGACAGGGGCCACAGATACGCAGTATTTT. Protein: CASSSLGTGATDTQYF.

The rearrangement links TRBV12-5 to TRBJ2-7; a weak D match, TRBD2 (5 bases). Looked up from germline, CDR1 is LGHNT and CDR2 is FRNRAP. The CDR3 has 14 residues. Between the trimmed V and J ends, which lost 7 bases and 3 bases, there was a span of 16 bases. CDR3 sequence (DNA): TGTGCTAGTGCCAGGTCTGGCGGGCTCTACGAGCAGTACTTC. Its translation is CASARSGGLYEQYF.

This clone has a single count. CDR3 in amino acids: CASSLDPNTDTQYF. The CDR3 coding sequence is TGCGCCAGCAGCTTGGATCCCAACACAGATACGCAGTATTTT. The chain has TRBV5-1 and TRBJ2-3; D ambiguous. Between the trimmed V and J ends, which lost 0 bases and 2 bases, there was a span of 7 bases. This CDR3 contains 14 residues. Germline CDR1 reads SGHRS; CDR2 reads YFSETQ.

The CDR3 reads CASSSAGGTDTQYF. In DNA, the CDR3 is TGTGCCAGCAGCTCGGCCGGGGGGACAGATACGCAGTATTTT. The V call is TRBV7-3, the J call TRBJ2-3; 7 bases map to TRBD2. The CDR3 totals 14 residues. Per the germline V gene, CDR1 is SGHTA and CDR2 is FQGTGA. V lost 4 bases and J lost 3; bases outside the gene matches: 4.